A few counts support the clone carrying this TCR beta chain. Its cognate antigen is unknown. Authors of the study amplified TCR beta CDR3 regions from RNA transcripts. A set of HTBI primers served as the primers for a first-round RT-PCR of the TCR CDR3. MiXCR, run by TCRdb on the multiplex PCR reads, gives a single entry per CDR3 protein. The table lists 400,000 to 600,000 distinct CDR3 sequences, 15% to 20% of them singletons. CDR3 size: 15 residues. Losses at the gene ends were 2 bases for V and 8 bases for J; bases not matched to a gene: 9. Per germline, CDR1 DFQATT and CDR2 SNEGSKA (reference sequence). These data come from a study of T cells in Graves' hyperthyroidism and ophthalmopathy. General observations from the study: Most expanded thyroid clonotypes above 0.001 recurred in blood. A model using 13 V-J features told ophthalmopathy apart from stable hyperthyroidism.

On the basis of clinical symptoms, serum thyroxine and TRAb, thyroid ultrasound and orbital computed tomography, diagnoses were made. The PBMCs studied were ones that came from 10 ml fresh peripheral blood. This clonotype originated in a woman in her twenties or thirties with Graves' ophthalmopathy. Source material: blood. The chain has TRBV20-1 and TRBJ1-6, with TRBD1 identical over 7 bases. The CDR3 is CSARKGAFAYSPLHF. The CDR3 DNA reads TGCAGTGCTAGAAAGGGGGCGTTTGCCTATTCACCCCTCCACTTT.